This entry concerns a single T cell receptor (beta chain). This sample was included in a study of long-term antiretroviral therapy in people with HIV. V shed 4 bases and J 6 bases; nucleotides not matched to a gene: 5. Germline V gene lookup returns CDR1 SGHTA and CDR2 FQGNSA. This CDR3 comprises 15 residues. An immunoSEQ assay, version v3.0, was performed at survey level. Sequencing used immunoSEQ multiplex PCR; TCRdb keeps in-frame clones, though not all of them. The table includes about 14,000 clones, 75% to 85% detected once. The gene calls are TRBV7-2 and TRBJ1-4; 10 nucleotides line up with TRBD1. Here the sequenced sample was unsorted PBMCs, taken 3.2 years before starting antiretroviral therapy. The TCR was taken from a man aged 35-49 years with HIV. CDR3 loop: CASSSTGTGDEKLFF. The CDR3 region has the DNA TGTGCCAGCAGCTCGACCGGGACAGGGGATGAAAAACTGTTTTTT.